The 18 T cell receptor beta chains reported below all come from one sample, sequenced in a study of cytomegalovirus exposure and HLA in healthy donors. Vbeta (60) and Jbeta (13) primers were used in the PCR. Sequencing used immunoSEQ multiplex PCR; TCRdb keeps in-frame clones, though not all of them. The sample yields 63,000 or so clones, 75% seen once. The specimen was PBMCs. These receptors all stem from a woman aged 30 to 39 in good health and CMV-seropositive.

This clone was found a few times. The rearrangement joins TRBV9 to TRBJ2-1, with TRBD1 matching over 8 bases. The germline V gene has CDR1 SGDLS and CDR2 YYNGEE. V lost 4 bases and J lost 4; bases outside the gene matches: 10. This CDR3 is built from 16 residues. As DNA, the CDR3 is TGTGCCAGCAGCCCGGGACAGGCTAGGGGGTACAATGAGCAGTTCTTC. This codes for CASSPGQARGYNEQFF.

Only a few counts were recorded for this clone. The J gene is TRBJ1-2, the V gene TRBV2; D unclear. There are 12 residues in the CDR3. Germline CDR1 reads SNHLY; CDR2 reads FYNNEI. V was clipped by 11 bases and J by 6 bases, with 16 bases between them. CDR3 sequence: CAVMPKRDGYTF. The CDR3 region has the DNA TGTGCCGTCATGCCGAAACGGGATGGCTACACCTTC.

The chain has TRBV7-9 and TRBJ1-1; unclear D gene. Germline lookup yields CDR1 SEHNR and CDR2 FQNEAQ (reference sequence). The CDR3 has 14 amino acids. V gave up 2 bases and J gave up 3 bases, with 10 bases separating them. This CDR3 is CASSLRGVDTEAFF. CDR3 in DNA: TGTGCCAGCAGCTTACGCGGGGTAGACACTGAAGCTTTCTTT.

V is TRBV6-4 and J is TRBJ2-6; 9 nucleotides align to TRBD1. V trimming: 0 bases; J trimming: 0 bases; junction bases outside the gene matches: 9. The CDR3 is 20 residues long. CDR1 is MRHNA, CDR2 SNTAGT, per germline. CDR3 amino acids: CASSDSFGQGIPSGANVLTF. The DNA of the CDR3 is TGTGCCAGCAGTGACTCATTTGGACAGGGGATACCCTCTGGGGCCAACGTCCTGACTTTC.

The chain joins TRBV19 to TRBJ2-1; possible D gene TRBD1, 6 bases. CDR1 and CDR2 (germline): LNHDA, SQIVND (reference sequence). V lost 3 bases and J 4 bases, leaving 13 bases between the germline ends. This CDR3 contains 15 residues. The CDR3 nucleotides read TGTGCCAGTAGTATGGGGATGGACAGTTACAATGAGCAGTTCTTC. This encodes CASSMGMDSYNEQFF.

The chain has TRBV18 and TRBJ2-3, with D unresolved. The CDR3 totals 13 residues. The ends were cut back, 1 base at V and 4 bases at J, with 6 bases in the middle. The germline V gene has CDR1 KGHSH and CDR2 LQKENI. The CDR3 nucleotides read TGTGCCAGCTCACCACGAGAGGCAGATACGCAGTATTTT. It encodes CASSPREADTQYF.

The chain couples TRBV7-2 to TRBJ2-7, with 9 nucleotides matching TRBD1. The germline V gene has CDR1 SGHTA and CDR2 FQGNSA. This CDR3 has 17 amino acids. The junction had 15 bases not matched to a gene; V was cut back by 5 bases and J by 4 bases. The CDR3 nucleotides read TGTGCCAGCAGCCCCTTACCCTGGACAGGGGCGGGGTACGAGCAGTACTTC. It translates to CASSPLPWTGAGYEQYF.

The chain recombines TRBV27 with TRBJ2-1; TRBD2 aligns across 11 bases. Looked up from germline, CDR1 is MNHEY and CDR2 is SMNVEV (reference sequence). J was trimmed by 5 bases and V by 5 bases; bases with no gene match: 14. CDR3 length: 18 residues. The CDR3 protein is CASSPLGIAGGLHNEQFF. Written as DNA, the CDR3 is TGTGCCAGCAGTCCCCTTGGGATAGCGGGAGGGTTACACAATGAGCAGTTCTTC.

The chain uses TRBV10-2 and TRBJ2-1; 13 bases line up with TRBD2. The CDR3 is made up of 14 amino acids. The V segment lost 6 bases and the J segment 6 bases; nucleotides outside the gene matches: 2. The germline CDR1 and CDR2 sequences are WSHSY and SAAADI. The CDR3 here is CASRGTSGTNEQFF. The CDR3 coding sequence is TGCGCCAGCAGGGGGACTAGCGGGACCAATGAGCAGTTCTTC.

The rearrangement uses TRBV28 and TRBJ1-1; TRBD1 aligns across 8 bases. The germline V gene has CDR1 MDHEN and CDR2 SYDVKM. The CDR3 covers 14 residues. V was clipped by 5 bases and J by 1 base; unmatched bases: 3. DNA for the CDR3: TGTGCCAGCAGTCTAACAGGGGGGAACACTGAAGCTTTCTTT. This sequence encodes CASSLTGGNTEAFF.

The genes are TRBV19 and TRBJ1-5, with a weak D call TRBD1 (6 bases). CDR3 size: 15 residues. Germline V lookup: CDR1 LNHDA, CDR2 SQIVND (reference sequence). V lost 3 bases, J lost 4 bases, and 13 bases lay in between. The CDR3 coding sequence is TGTGCCAGTAGTATTTTGGGGGGGCCAAATCAGCCCCAGCATTTT. It specifies CASSILGGPNQPQHF.

The chain recombines TRBV28 with TRBJ1-5; unclear D gene. Looked up from germline, CDR1 is MDHEN and CDR2 is SYDVKM. CDR3 length equals 12 residues. The V end lost 9 bases, the J end lost 4 bases, and 10 bases lay between the germline ends. The CDR3 reads CASVTGNQPQHF. DNA for the CDR3: TGTGCCAGTGTGACGGGGAATCAGCCCCAGCATTTT.

This clone has only a few counts. The chain couples TRBV4-1 to TRBJ1-3; D not resolved. The germline V gene has CDR1 MGHRA and CDR2 YSYEKL. This CDR3 comprises 15 residues. Trimming removed 2 bases from V and 4 bases from J, with 12 bases in between. CDR3 DNA sequence: TGCGCCAGCAGCCAATCGAGGAGTCCGGGAAACACCATATATTTT. It specifies CASSQSRSPGNTIYF.

J is TRBJ1-1 and V is TRBV7-9; D remains ambiguous. From germline, CDR1 is SEHNR and CDR2 FQNEAQ (reference sequence). V lost 2 bases to trimming and J lost 11 bases, with 15 bases between them. The CDR3 is 13 residues long. CDR3 loop: CASSLSGREVAFF. The CDR3 DNA reads as TGTGCCAGCAGCTTATCCGGAAGGGAGGTTGCTTTCTTT.

The chain combines TRBV5-1 with TRBJ1-3; weak D call: TRBD1 (5 bases). Looked up from germline, CDR1 is SGHRS and CDR2 is YFSETQ. The V and J ends lost 1 base and 2 bases respectively, with 10 bases between them. The CDR3 covers 15 residues. The CDR3 DNA sequence: TGCGCCAGCAGCTTGTTTACAGGCGCTGGAAACACCATATATTTT. It encodes CASSLFTGAGNTIYF.

The J gene is TRBJ2-1, the V gene TRBV4-3, with TRBD1 matching 7 bases. V shed 4 bases and J 4 bases; nucleotides not matched to a gene: 10. The CDR3 totals 16 residues. CDR1 is LGHNA, CDR2 YSLEER, per germline. Here the CDR3 reads CASSPSPGQLYNEQFF. CDR3 sequence (DNA): TGCGCCAGCAGCCCTTCACCGGGACAGCTTTACAATGAGCAGTTCTTC.

The chain carries TRBV5-8 and TRBJ2-7; 7 bases map to TRBD1. CDR1 SGHTS and CDR2 YDEGEE come from the germline V gene. The junction had 7 bases not matched to a gene; V was cut back by 2 bases and J by 5 bases. The CDR3 covers 14 residues. Here the CDR3 reads CASSFPNRGHEQYF. The CDR3 DNA reads TGTGCCAGCAGCTTCCCAAACAGGGGTCACGAGCAGTACTTC.

In this sample, this clone turned up once. One junction end disagrees with the germline gene, perhaps due to a read error. The V call is TRBV19, the J call TRBJ2-1, with 11 bases identical to TRBD2. The CDR3 has 17 amino acids. CDR1 and CDR2 (germline): LNHDA, SQIVND (reference sequence). CDR3: CARSPLAGGESYNEQFF. The CDR3 DNA sequence: TGTGCCCGTAGTCCCTTAGCGGGAGGGGAATCCTACAATGAGCAGTTCTTC.